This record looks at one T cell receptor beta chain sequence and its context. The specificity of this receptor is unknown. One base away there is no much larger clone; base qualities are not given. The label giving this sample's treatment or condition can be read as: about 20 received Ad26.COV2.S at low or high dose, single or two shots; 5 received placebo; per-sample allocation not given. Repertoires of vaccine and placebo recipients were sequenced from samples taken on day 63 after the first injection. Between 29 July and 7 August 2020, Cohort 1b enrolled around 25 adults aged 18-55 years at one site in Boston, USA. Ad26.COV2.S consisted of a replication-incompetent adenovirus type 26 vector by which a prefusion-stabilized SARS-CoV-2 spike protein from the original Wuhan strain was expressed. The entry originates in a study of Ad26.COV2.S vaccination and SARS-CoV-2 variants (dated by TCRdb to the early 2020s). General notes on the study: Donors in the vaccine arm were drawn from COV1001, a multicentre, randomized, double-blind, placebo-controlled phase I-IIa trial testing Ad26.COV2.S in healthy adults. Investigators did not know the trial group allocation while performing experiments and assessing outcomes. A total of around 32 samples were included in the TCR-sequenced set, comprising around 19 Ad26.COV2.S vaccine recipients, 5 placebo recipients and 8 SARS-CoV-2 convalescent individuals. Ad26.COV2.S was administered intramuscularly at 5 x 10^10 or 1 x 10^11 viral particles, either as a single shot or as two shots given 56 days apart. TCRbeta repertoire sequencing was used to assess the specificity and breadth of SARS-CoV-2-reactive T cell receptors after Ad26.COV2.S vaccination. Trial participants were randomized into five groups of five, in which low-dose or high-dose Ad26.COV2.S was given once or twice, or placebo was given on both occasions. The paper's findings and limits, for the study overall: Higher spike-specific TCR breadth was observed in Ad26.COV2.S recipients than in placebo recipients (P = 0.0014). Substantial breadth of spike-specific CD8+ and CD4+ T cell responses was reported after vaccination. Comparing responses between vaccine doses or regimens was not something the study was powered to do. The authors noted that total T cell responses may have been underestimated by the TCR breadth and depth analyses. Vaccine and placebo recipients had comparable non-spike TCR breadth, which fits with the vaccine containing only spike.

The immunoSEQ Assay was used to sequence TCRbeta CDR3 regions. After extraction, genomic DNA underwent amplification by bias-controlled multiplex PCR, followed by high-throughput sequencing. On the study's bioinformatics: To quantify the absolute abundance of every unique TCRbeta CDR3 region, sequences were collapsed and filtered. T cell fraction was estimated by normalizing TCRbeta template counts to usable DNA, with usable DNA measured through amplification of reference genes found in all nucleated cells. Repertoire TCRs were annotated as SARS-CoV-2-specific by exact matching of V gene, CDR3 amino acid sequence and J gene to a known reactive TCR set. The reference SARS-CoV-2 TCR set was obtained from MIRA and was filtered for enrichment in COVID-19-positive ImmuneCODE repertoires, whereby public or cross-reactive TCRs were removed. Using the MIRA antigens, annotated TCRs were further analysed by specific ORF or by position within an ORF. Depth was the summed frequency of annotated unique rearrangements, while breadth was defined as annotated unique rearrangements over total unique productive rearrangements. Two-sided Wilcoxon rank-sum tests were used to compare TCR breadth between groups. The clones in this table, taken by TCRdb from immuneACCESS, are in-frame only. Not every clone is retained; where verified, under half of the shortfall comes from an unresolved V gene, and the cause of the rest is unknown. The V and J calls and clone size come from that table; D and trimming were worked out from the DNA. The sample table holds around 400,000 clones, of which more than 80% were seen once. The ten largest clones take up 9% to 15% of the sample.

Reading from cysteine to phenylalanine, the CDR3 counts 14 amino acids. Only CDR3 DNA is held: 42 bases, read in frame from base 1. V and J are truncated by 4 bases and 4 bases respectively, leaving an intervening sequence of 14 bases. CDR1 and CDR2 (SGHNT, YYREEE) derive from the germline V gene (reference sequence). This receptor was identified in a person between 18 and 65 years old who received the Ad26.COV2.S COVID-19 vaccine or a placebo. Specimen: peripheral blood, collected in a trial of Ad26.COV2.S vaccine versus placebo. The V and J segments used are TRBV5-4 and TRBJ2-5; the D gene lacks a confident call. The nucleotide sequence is TGTGCCAGCAGCCGCCCCGGGTCTCCAGAGACCCAGTACTTC. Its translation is CASSRPGSPETQYF.